The next 23 T cell receptor beta chains were all read from a single sample in a study of beta chain features in type 1 diabetes. General observations from the study: All four CD4+ subsets from Type 1 diabetes patients carried moderately but significantly shorter TCRB CDR3s.

Expressed TCRB transcripts got sequenced, as all isolated RNA was reverse transcribed. The assay was immunoSEQ multiplex PCR, and TCRdb's table has in-frame clones only and misses some. This sample yields over 600,000 clones, of which 12% are seen a single time; 0.095% to 0.15% belongs to the top ten. Their antigens are not known. Sequenced: naive CD4+ T cells from blood. The receptors were gathered from a man aged 25 to 40 with type 1 diabetes.

This chain joins TRBV4-3 and TRBJ1-5; D is possibly TRBD1 (5 bases). The germline V gene has CDR1 LGHNA and CDR2 YSLEER. V was cut by 1 base and J by 6 bases, with 13 bases left in between. The CDR3 runs 15 residues. The CDR3 region is CASSQGVGAGQPQHF. As DNA, the CDR3 is TGCGCCAGCAGCCAAGGGGTCGGGGCGGGTCAGCCCCAGCATTTT.

This clone was counted a few times. J is TRBJ2-3 and V is TRBV10-3; a possible D gene is TRBD1 (5 bases). CDR1 is ENHRY, CDR2 SYGVKD, per germline. The CDR3 consists of 13 residues. Trimming stripped 8 bases from V and 6 bases from J, with 15 bases between. The CDR3 DNA sequence: TGTGCCATCCAGAGGACAATGGGGGATACGCAGTATTTT. Encoded protein: CAIQRTMGDTQYF.

The CDR3 here is CASSPSEGYTF. In DNA, the CDR3 is TGTGCCAGCTCACCGAGTGAGGGCTACACCTTC. The chain has TRBV18 and TRBJ1-2; D call uncertain. The CDR3 consists of 11 residues. Trimming took off 3 bases at V and 8 bases at J, with 7 bases between the two ends. The germline gives CDR1 KGHSH, CDR2 LQKENI.

This clone has only a few counts. Germline is not matched at one junction end, which may reflect a read error. This chain joins TRBV6-1 and TRBJ2-7; 7 nucleotides line up with TRBD1. The CDR3 spans 12 residues. Germline values: CDR1 MNHNS, CDR2 SASEGT. CDR3 in amino acids: CASSDSEDRPFF. The CDR3 DNA follows: TGTGCCAGCAGTGATTCTGAGGACAGGCCTTTCTTC.

This clone has only a few counts. This chain links TRBV14 with TRBJ2-3; 9 nucleotides match TRBD2. The CDR3 length is 15 residues. V was clipped by 4 bases and J by 4 bases; unmatched bases: 6. The germline gives CDR1 SGHDN, CDR2 FVKESK. The CDR3 here is CASSPLAGRPDTQYF. The DNA for the CDR3 is TGTGCCAGCAGCCCTCTAGCGGGGCGGCCAGATACGCAGTATTTT.

This clone showed up just a few times. DNA of the CDR3: TGCAGCGTCCTCCGCAGCGGAACCTACAATGAGCAGTTCTTC. It is translated as CSVLRSGTYNEQFF. V is TRBV29-1 and J is TRBJ2-1, with D possibly being TRBD2 (5 bases). Between the trimmed V and J ends, which lost 6 bases and 2 bases, there was a span of 14 bases. From germline, CDR1 is SQVTM and CDR2 ANQGSEA. The CDR3 sequence is 14 residues long.

The rearrangement uses TRBV2 and TRBJ1-3; no definite D call. The CDR3 is 14 residues long. Germline CDR1 reads SNHLY; CDR2 reads FYNNEI. The V end was cut by 6 bases, the J end by 4 bases, with 13 bases between. CDR3 amino acids: CASRETTLGNTIYF. Here the CDR3 DNA reads TGTGCCAGCAGGGAAACTACGCTCGGAAACACCATATATTTT. The variable domain in full, with the rest retrieved from reference TRBV2 and TRBJ1-3, is EPEVTQTPSHQVTQMGQEVILRCVPISNHLYFYWYRQILGQKVEFLVSFYNNEISEKSEIFDDQFSVERPDGSNFTLKIRSTKLEDSAMYFCASRETTLGNTIYFGEGSWLTVV.

The rearrangement uses TRBV7-6 and TRBJ2-7; tentatively, D is TRBD1 (5 bases). There are 16 residues in the CDR3. Germline V gene sequence: CDR1 SGHVS, CDR2 FNYEAQ. The V and J ends lost 5 bases and 0 bases respectively, with 17 bases between them. The CDR3 region is CASSARQRETSYEQYF. The CDR3 bases are TGTGCCAGCAGCGCCCGACAGCGTGAAACCTCCTACGAGCAGTACTTC.

The chain links TRBV5-6 to TRBJ1-2; 7 positions agree with TRBD1. V dropped 3 bases and J dropped 2; count of bases not matched to a gene: 10. CDR3 length: 16 residues. Germline V gene data show CDR1 as SGHDT and CDR2 as YYEEEE. The CDR3 protein is CASSYLDREINYGYTF. In DNA form, the CDR3 reads TGTGCCAGCAGCTACCTCGACAGGGAAATCAACTATGGCTACACCTTC.

This chain joins TRBV27 and TRBJ1-2, with no clear D. From germline, CDR1 is MNHEY and CDR2 SMNVEV (reference sequence). The CDR3 has 13 amino acids. Deletions cut 2 bases from V and 2 bases from J, with 6 bases between. The CDR3 here is CASSLRVNYGYTF. The CDR3 region has the DNA TGTGCCAGCAGTTTACGGGTCAACTATGGCTACACCTTC.

In its sample, this clone was seen a few times. V is TRBV6-5 and J is TRBJ1-2; no reliable D call. This CDR3 is 13 amino acids long. Trimming pared 5 bases from V and 5 bases from J, leaving 12 bases between. CDR1 is MNHEY and CDR2 is SVGAGI in the germline V gene. The CDR3 nucleotides are TGTGCCAGCAGTCTACAAAGCAAGTATGGCTACACCTTC. Protein product: CASSLQSKYGYTF.

The V and J genes are TRBV27 and TRBJ2-6; D unresolved. Deletions cut 8 bases from V and 2 bases from J, with 7 bases between. Germline CDR1 MNHEY, CDR2 SMNVEV (reference sequence). The CDR3 has 13 amino acids. CDR3 sequence: CASRVPGANVLTF. In nucleotides, the CDR3 is TGTGCCAGCCGAGTGCCTGGGGCCAACGTCCTGACTTTC. Combining the CDR3 with reference TRBV27 and TRBJ2-6 gives the whole variable domain EAQVTQNPRYLITVTGKKLTVTCSQNMNHEYMSWYRQDPGLGLRQIYYSMNVEVTDKGDVPEGYKVSRKEKRNFPLILESPSPNQTSLYFCASRVPGANVLTFGAGSRLTVL.

As concerns this clone: The same CDR3 is also encoded by other DNA sequences in this sample. The chain uses TRBV4-3 and TRBJ1-2, with D hard to call. The V and J ends lost 0 bases and 4 bases respectively, with 3 bases between them. CDR3 length: 12 amino acids. The V gene's germline CDR1 is LGHNA and CDR2 YSLEER. The CDR3 DNA is TGCGCCAGCAGCCAAGACTCCTATGGCTACACCTTC. Translated, it gives CASSQDSYGYTF.

The chain combines TRBV5-6 with TRBJ1-5; unclear D gene. The CDR3 sequence is 14 residues long. CDR1 is SGHDT and CDR2 is YYEEEE in the germline V gene. The V end was cut by 3 bases, the J end by 1 base, with 8 bases between. The CDR3 is CASSSTLSNQPQHF. Here the CDR3 DNA reads TGTGCCAGCAGCTCTACCTTGAGCAATCAGCCCCAGCATTTT. Full variable domain (missing parts from reference TRBV5-6 and TRBJ1-5): DAGVTQSPTHLIKTRGQQVTLRCSPKSGHDTVSWYQQALGQGPQFIFQYYEEEERQRGNFPDRFSGHQFPNYSSELNVNALLLGDSALYLCASSSTLSNQPQHFGDGTRLSIL.

The V gene is TRBV6-1, the J gene TRBJ1-5; D remains ambiguous. Germline V gene sequence: CDR1 MNHNS, CDR2 SASEGT. The V end was cut by 4 bases, the J end by 4 bases, with 14 bases between. The CDR3 consists of 15 residues. The CDR3 DNA reads TGTGCCAGCAGTGCCAGGCTCTATAGGAATCAGCCCCAGCATTTT. Translation gives CASSARLYRNQPQHF.

This clone has a handful of counts. The chain links TRBV5-1 to TRBJ1-1, with D perhaps TRBD1 (6 bases). This CDR3 region has 14 residues. V lost 6 bases and J lost 2, with 14 bases in between. CDR1 and CDR2 (germline): SGHRS, YFSETQ. The CDR3 loop is CASTLSGTNTEAFF. As DNA, the CDR3 is TGCGCCAGCACGCTATCAGGGACAAACACTGAAGCTTTCTTT.

The chain joins TRBV30 to TRBJ2-7; a weak D match, TRBD2 (5 bases). The CDR3 covers 12 residues. Trimming pared 8 bases from V and 6 bases from J, leaving 17 bases between. Germline V gene sequence: CDR1 GTSNPN, CDR2 SVGIG (reference sequence). CDR3 loop: CAGARGEFEQYF. CDR3 in DNA: TGTGCCGGAGCTCGGGGTGAGTTCGAGCAGTACTTC.

The CDR3 DNA sequence: TGTGCCAGCAGCCTAGCGGCGGGGAGCACAGATACGCAGTATTTT. Its translation: CASSLAAGSTDTQYF. The gene calls are TRBV27 and TRBJ2-3; TRBD2 agrees at 7 bases. This CDR3 region has 15 residues. The ends lost 6 bases at V and 0 bases at J; junction bases unmatched: 6. Germline loops: CDR1 MNHEY, CDR2 SMNVEV (reference sequence).

This chain connects TRBV15 to TRBJ1-1, with TRBD1 as a possible D gene (5 bases). Trimming took 0 bases from V and 4 from J, leaving 9 bases between them. The CDR3 covers 14 residues. Germline CDR1 LNHNV, CDR2 YYDKDF (reference sequence). In DNA form, the CDR3 reads TGTGCCACCAGCAGAGAAGACAGTAGCACTGAAGCTTTCTTT. Translated: CATSREDSSTEAFF.

V usage is TRBV18 and J usage is TRBJ2-7; unclear D gene. Trimming took 3 bases from V and 6 from J, leaving 12 bases between them. The CDR3 is 13 amino acids. CDR1 is KGHSH, CDR2 LQKENI, per germline. The CDR3 reads CASSPPSSREQYF. In DNA, the CDR3 is TGTGCCAGCTCACCCCCTTCCTCTCGCGAGCAGTACTTC.

The sample holds a few counts of this clone. The V and J genes are TRBV5-1 and TRBJ2-5; 7 positions match TRBD2. The CDR3 length is 16 residues. V dropped 1 base and J dropped 0; count of bases not matched to a gene: 6. Germline CDR1 SGHRS, CDR2 YFSETQ. CDR3 nucleotide sequence: TGCGCCAGCAGCTTGACGGCGGGACTACACCAAGAGACCCAGTACTTC. Amino acid sequence: CASSLTAGLHQETQYF. The whole variable domain, filled in from reference TRBV5-1 and TRBJ2-5, reads KAGVTQTPRYLIKTRGQQVTLSCSPISGHRSVSWYQQTPGQGLQFLFEYFSETQRNKGNFPGRFSGRQFSNSRSEMNVSTLELGDSALYLCASSLTAGLHQETQYFGPGTRLLVL.

The chain joins TRBV28 to TRBJ1-2; 7 bases agree with TRBD1. V trimming: 8 bases; J trimming: 11 bases; junction bases outside the gene matches: 11. The CDR3 is 12 amino acids. CDR1 and CDR2 (germline): MDHEN, SYDVKM. The chain's CDR3 is CASATGQWRYTF. Here the CDR3 DNA reads TGTGCCAGCGCGACGGGACAGTGGAGGTACACCTTC.

This chain's CDR3 is CASSQGAQSSYNSPLHF. The CDR3 DNA is TGCGCCAGCAGCCAGGGGGCCCAAAGCTCCTATAATTCACCCCTCCACTTT. The chain links TRBV4-3 to TRBJ1-6, with TRBD1 as a possible D gene (6 bases). Germline values: CDR1 LGHNA, CDR2 YSLEER. V shed 3 bases and J shed 0 bases, with 12 bases lying between them. The CDR3 has 17 amino acids.